Following are 2 T cell receptor beta chains from one sample sequenced in a study of CD4+ T cells in melanoma. Produced via immunoSEQ multiplex PCR; TCRdb's table is partial and in-frame only. The sample contains over 130,000 clones, roughly 91% of which appear only once. These receptors originate from a human donor with melanoma.

This rearrangement joins TRBV5-5 to TRBJ1-1; tentatively, D is TRBD1 (6 bases). The CDR3 spans 15 residues. Trimming took 3 bases from V and 4 from J, leaving 16 bases between them. Germline CDR1 and CDR2: SGHKS and YYEKEE (reference sequence). CDR3 amino acids: CASSSPSGDGTEAFF. CDR3 sequence (DNA): TGTGCCAGCAGCTCACCGTCAGGGGATGGCACTGAAGCTTTCTTT.

The CDR3 nucleotides read TGCGCCAGCAGCTTGGGAGTGACAGCCTACGAGCAGTACTTC. Translated: CASSLGVTAYEQYF. This chain connects TRBV5-1 to TRBJ2-7, with D possibly being TRBD1 (5 bases). Trimming shortened V by 0 bases and J by 2 bases, and 9 bases separated the two germline ends. In germline, CDR1 is SGHRS, CDR2 YFSETQ. The CDR3 loop spans 14 amino acids.